This T cell receptor (beta chain) was captured in a study of shared clonotypes between healthy human individuals. Study in general: Each donor's CD8 memory used one plate, CD8 naive two, each CD4 subset three. Study-wide points: Non-shared clonotypes displayed generation probabilities falling below those of clonotypes present in all four donors.

The CDR3 is 19 residues long. The germline V gene encodes CDR1 MGHRA and CDR2 YSYEKL. The ends lost 0 bases at V and 2 bases at J; junction bases unmatched: 11. Profiled with immunoSEQ multiplex PCR; TCRdb holds only in-frame clones, not every one. Of a few million clones listed, over 85% are singletons. About this clone itself: Its target is not known.

Naive-designated CD8 cells lacked CD45RO, were positively enriched for CCR7, and omitted terminally differentiated effector memory CD45RA+ cells. Donors were healthy HIV-negative adults without recent acute infections or vaccinations. The chain is built from TRBV4-1 and TRBJ2-7; 12 bases fit TRBD2. This receptor was identified in a man between 18 and 29 years old in good health. Some clones in this sample may be carry-over from other donors' samples. Specimen: naive CD8+ T cells from PBMCs. CDR3 loop: CASSQDRRRTSGKTYEQYF. The CDR3 DNA follows: TGCGCCAGCAGCCAAGATCGTAGGAGGACTAGCGGGAAAACCTACGAGCAGTACTTC.